This T cell receptor (beta chain) originates from a study of follicular helper T cells after annual influenza vaccination. Method: immunoSEQ multiplex PCR; TCRdb's copy keeps in-frame clones and lacks some. The sample yields 7,500 to 8,500 clones, roughly four fifths seen once. The time point was: 2014-2015 season, pre-vaccination. The J segment lost 0 bases and the V segment lost 5 bases, leaving 7 bases of the junction unmatched. This CDR3 has 15 amino acids. Germline V gene lookup returns CDR1 LGHNA and CDR2 YNFKEQ. This TCR was recovered from an adult who received the influenza vaccine. The starting material was CXCR5+ CD38- circulating T follicular helper cells from blood, obtained on the day of influenza vaccination. Subset given: circulating Tfh, non-naive CD4+CXCR5+PD-1+ (ICOS+CD38+ or ICOS-CD38-). The chain joins TRBV4-2 to TRBJ2-7, with TRBD1 identical over 7 bases. CDR3 protein: CASSVRDSSSYEQYF. For the CDR3, the DNA is TGTGCCAGCAGCGTCCGGGACAGTAGCTCCTACGAGCAGTACTTC.